One and the same sample provided the 10 T cell receptor beta chains below, sequenced in a study of CD8+ T cells in alopecia areata. Reverse transcription of extracted RNA yielded cDNA, which provided the sequencing template. The repertoire was sequenced with immunoSEQ multiplex PCR; TCRdb's copy has only in-frame clones and lacks some. Of some 200,000 clones in the sample, roughly two fifths were seen once. Documented treatment: oral pan-JAK inhibitor, 5-10 mg twice daily. The sample consisted of CD4+ T cells sorted from blood, taken at roughly week 36, from a patient treated with tofacitinib. These receptors were collected from a human donor with alopecia areata.

The CDR3 nucleotides read TGTGCCAGTAGTCTGACCATGGCGAACACTGAAGCTTTCTTT. Protein product: CASSLTMANTEAFF. The J gene is TRBJ1-1, the V gene TRBV19; D ambiguous. In germline, CDR1 is LNHDA, CDR2 SQIVND (reference sequence). Trimming took off 5 bases at V and 1 base at J, with 11 bases between the two ends. The CDR3 covers 14 residues. Based on the CDR3 plus reference TRBV19 and TRBJ1-1, the full variable domain is DGGITQSPKYLFRKEGQNVTLSCEQNLNHDAMYWYRQDPGQGLRLIYYSQIVNDFQKGDIAEGYSVSREKKESFPLTVTSAQKNPTAFYLCASSLTMANTEAFFGQGTRLTVV.

This chain links TRBV7-2 with TRBJ2-5; 9 positions match TRBD2. This CDR3 spans 14 amino acids. The germline V gene encodes CDR1 SGHTA and CDR2 FQGNSA. Unmatched junction bases numbered 5, after V lost 5 bases and J lost 4 bases. CDR3 sequence (DNA): TGTGCCAGCAGCCGTAGCGGGAGCGCAGAGACCCAGTACTTC. It translates to CASSRSGSAETQYF.

The genes are TRBV4-1 and TRBJ2-5, with D tentatively TRBD1 or TRBD2 (5 bases each). V shed 4 bases and J shed 4 bases, with 16 bases lying between them. CDR3 length: 15 residues. Germline CDR1 and CDR2: MGHRA and YSYEKL. As DNA, the CDR3 is TGCGCCAGCAGCCGACCGGGACCCCTGGGAGAGACCCAGTACTTC. Protein product: CASSRPGPLGETQYF.

This chain connects TRBV9 to TRBJ2-7, with 7 bases lining up with TRBD1. V dropped 2 bases and J dropped 3; count of bases not matched to a gene: 5. The CDR3 is 14 residues long. Germline CDR1 reads SGDLS; CDR2 reads YYNGEE. The CDR3: CASSVTGTDYEQYF. CDR3 DNA: TGTGCCAGCAGCGTGACCGGGACAGACTACGAGCAGTACTTC. The whole variable domain, filled in from reference TRBV9 and TRBJ2-7, reads DSGVTQTPKHLITATGQRVTLRCSPRSGDLSVYWYQQSLDQGLQFLIQYYNGEERAKGNILERFSAQQFPDLHSELNLSSLELGDSALYFCASSVTGTDYEQYFGPGTRLTVT.

The chain joins TRBV10-3 to TRBJ1-1; D unresolved. The CDR3 covers 13 residues. Trimming removed 1 base at V and 4 bases at J, with 7 bases between. The germline V gene encodes CDR1 ENHRY and CDR2 SYGVKD. The chain's CDR3 is CAISEWMPTEAFF. CDR3 DNA sequence: TGTGCCATCAGTGAGTGGATGCCCACTGAAGCTTTCTTT.

The CDR3 spells CSVEDGSYEQYF. CDR3 DNA: TGCAGCGTTGAGGACGGCTCCTACGAGCAGTACTTC. The rearrangement uses TRBV29-1 and TRBJ2-7; D ambiguous. Germline CDR1 and CDR2: SQVTM and ANQGSEA. The CDR3 is 12 residues long. V was pared by 3 bases and J by 0 bases, with 6 bases between.

This chain joins TRBV7-2 and TRBJ2-5; TRBD1 is a possible D gene (6 bases). The CDR3 is 16 amino acids. V lost 2 bases to trimming and J lost 7 bases, with 20 bases between them. Germline CDR1 and CDR2: SGHTA and FQGNSA. The CDR3 bases are TGTGCCAGCAGCTTAAGGACAGTATCTTTTCAGGGGACCCAGTACTTC. Translation gives CASSLRTVSFQGTQYF.

The rearrangement links TRBV9 to TRBJ2-2, with D tentatively TRBD1 (6 bases). This CDR3 spans 16 amino acids. Germline assignment: CDR1 SGDLS and CDR2 YYNGEE. Between the trimmed V and J ends, which lost 4 bases and 4 bases, there was a span of 17 bases. CDR3 in DNA: TGTGCCAGCAGCTACCTCGACAGGTCCTCCACCGGGGAGCTGTTTTTT. Residues: CASSYLDRSSTGELFF.

The table lists this clone with a few counts. The J gene is TRBJ2-5, the V gene TRBV29-1; D is uncertain. The CDR3 has 13 residues. V was clipped by 0 bases and J by 0 bases, with 5 bases between them. The V gene's germline CDR1 is SQVTM and CDR2 ANQGSEA. The DNA for the CDR3 is TGCAGCGTTGAAGAGGGGTACCAAGAGACCCAGTACTTC. Translated, it gives CSVEEGYQETQYF.

The chain combines TRBV20-1 with TRBJ1-1; D ambiguous. V was shortened by 4 bases and J by 6 bases, with 9 bases between the two germline ends. The CDR3 is 11 residues long. Germline V gives CDR1 DFQATT, CDR2 SNEGSKA (reference sequence). The CDR3 coding sequence is TGCAGTGCTATGTTTCCTGCTGAAGCTTTCTTT. Translation gives CSAMFPAEAFF.